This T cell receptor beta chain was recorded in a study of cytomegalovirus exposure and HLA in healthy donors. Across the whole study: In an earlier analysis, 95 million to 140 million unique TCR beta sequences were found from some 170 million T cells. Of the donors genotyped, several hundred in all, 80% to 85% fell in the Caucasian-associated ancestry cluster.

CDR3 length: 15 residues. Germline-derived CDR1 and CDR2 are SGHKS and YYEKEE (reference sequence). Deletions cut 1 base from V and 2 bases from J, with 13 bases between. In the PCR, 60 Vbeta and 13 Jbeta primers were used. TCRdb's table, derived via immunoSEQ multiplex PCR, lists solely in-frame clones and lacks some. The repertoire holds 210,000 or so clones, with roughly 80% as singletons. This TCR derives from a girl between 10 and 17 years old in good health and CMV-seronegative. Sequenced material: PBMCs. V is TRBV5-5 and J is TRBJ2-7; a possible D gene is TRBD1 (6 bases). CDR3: CASSLTGQSTYEQYF. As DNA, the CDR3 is TGTGCCAGCAGCTTGACGGGACAATCGACCTACGAGCAGTACTTC.